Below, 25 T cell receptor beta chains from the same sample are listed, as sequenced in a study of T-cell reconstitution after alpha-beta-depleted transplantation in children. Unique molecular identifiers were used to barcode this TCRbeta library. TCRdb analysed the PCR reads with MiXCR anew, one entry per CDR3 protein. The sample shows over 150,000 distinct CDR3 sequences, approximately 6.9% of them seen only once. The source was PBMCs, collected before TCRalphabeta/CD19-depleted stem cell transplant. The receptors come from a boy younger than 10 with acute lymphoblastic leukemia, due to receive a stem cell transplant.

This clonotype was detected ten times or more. CDR3 bases: TGCAGTGCTTACCCCCAGGTGTCCCAGGAGACCCAGTACTTC. Residues: CSAYPQVSQETQYF. V gene TRBV20-1 combines with J gene TRBJ2-5; unclear D gene. Germline loops: CDR1 DFQATT, CDR2 SNEGSKA (reference sequence). The germline V and J ends were trimmed by 5 bases and 5 bases, with 18 bases remaining between them. The CDR3 consists of 14 residues.

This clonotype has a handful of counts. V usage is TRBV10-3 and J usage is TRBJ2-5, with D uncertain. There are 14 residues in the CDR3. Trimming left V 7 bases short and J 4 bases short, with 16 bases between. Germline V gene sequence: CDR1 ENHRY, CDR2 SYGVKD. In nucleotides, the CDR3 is TGTGCCATCAAGCAATCGGACGGTCCAGAGACCCAGTACTTC. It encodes CAIKQSDGPETQYF.

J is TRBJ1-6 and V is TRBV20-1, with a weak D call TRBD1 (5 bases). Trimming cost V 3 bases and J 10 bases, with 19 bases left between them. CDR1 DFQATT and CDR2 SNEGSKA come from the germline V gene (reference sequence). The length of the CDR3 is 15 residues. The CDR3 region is CSASVGGTASSPLHF. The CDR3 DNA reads TGCAGTGCTAGTGTGGGGGGGACGGCTAGCTCACCCCTCCACTTT.

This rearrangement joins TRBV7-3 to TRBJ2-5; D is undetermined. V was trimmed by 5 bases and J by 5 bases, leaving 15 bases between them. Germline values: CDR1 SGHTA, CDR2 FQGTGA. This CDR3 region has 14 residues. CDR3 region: CASSDGNRPETQYF. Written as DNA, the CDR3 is TGTGCCAGCAGCGACGGTAATCGGCCGGAGACCCAGTACTTC.

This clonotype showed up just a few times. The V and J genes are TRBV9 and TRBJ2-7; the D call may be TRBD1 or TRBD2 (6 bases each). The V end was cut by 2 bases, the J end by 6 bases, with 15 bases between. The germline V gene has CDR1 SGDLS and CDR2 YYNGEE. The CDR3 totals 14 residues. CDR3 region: CASSVGTGDIEQYF. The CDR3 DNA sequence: TGTGCCAGCAGCGTTGGGACGGGGGACATCGAGCAGTACTTC.

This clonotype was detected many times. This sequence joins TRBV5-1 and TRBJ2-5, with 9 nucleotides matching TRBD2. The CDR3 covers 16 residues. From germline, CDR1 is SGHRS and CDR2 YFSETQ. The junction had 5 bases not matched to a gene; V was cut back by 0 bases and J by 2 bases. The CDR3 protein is CASSLAGSGGQETQYF. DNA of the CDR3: TGCGCCAGCAGCTTGGCGGGTAGCGGGGGTCAAGAGACCCAGTACTTC.

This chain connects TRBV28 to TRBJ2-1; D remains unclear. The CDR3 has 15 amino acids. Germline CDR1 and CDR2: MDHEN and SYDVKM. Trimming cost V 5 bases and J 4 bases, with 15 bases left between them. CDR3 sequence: CASSPQPHTYNEQFF. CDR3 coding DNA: TGTGCCAGCAGTCCCCAGCCCCATACATACAATGAGCAGTTCTTC. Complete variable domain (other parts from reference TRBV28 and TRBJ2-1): DVKVTQSSRYLVKRTGEKVFLECVQDMDHENMFWYRQDPGLGLRLIYFSYDVKMKEKGDIPEGYSVSREKKERFSLILESASTNQTSMYLCASSPQPHTYNEQFFGPGTRLTVL.

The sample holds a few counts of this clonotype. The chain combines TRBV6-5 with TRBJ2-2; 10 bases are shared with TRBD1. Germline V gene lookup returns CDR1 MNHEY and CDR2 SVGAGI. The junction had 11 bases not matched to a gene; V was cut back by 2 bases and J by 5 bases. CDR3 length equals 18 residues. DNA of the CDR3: TGTGCCAGCAGTTACCCAACGGGACAGGGGATATGGACCGGGGAGCTGTTTTTT. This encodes CASSYPTGQGIWTGELFF.

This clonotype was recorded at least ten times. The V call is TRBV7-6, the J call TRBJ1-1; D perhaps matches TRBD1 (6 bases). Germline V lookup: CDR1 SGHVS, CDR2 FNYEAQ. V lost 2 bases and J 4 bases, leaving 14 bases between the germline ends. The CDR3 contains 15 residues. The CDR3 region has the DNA TGTGCCAGCAGCTTAAATGGGGGCGCGGTCACTGAAGCTTTCTTT. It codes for CASSLNGGAVTEAFF.

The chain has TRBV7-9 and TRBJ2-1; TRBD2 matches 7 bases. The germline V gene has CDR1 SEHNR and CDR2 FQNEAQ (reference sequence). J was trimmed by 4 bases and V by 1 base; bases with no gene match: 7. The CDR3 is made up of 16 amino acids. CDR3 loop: CASSLEGSGPYNEQFF. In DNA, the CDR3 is TGTGCCAGCAGCTTAGAGGGTAGCGGGCCGTACAATGAGCAGTTCTTC.

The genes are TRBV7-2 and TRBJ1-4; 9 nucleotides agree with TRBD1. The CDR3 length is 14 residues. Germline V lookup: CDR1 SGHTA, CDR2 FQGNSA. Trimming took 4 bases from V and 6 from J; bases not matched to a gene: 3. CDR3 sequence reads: CASSSDRGDEKLFF. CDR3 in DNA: TGTGCCAGCAGCTCGGACAGGGGTGATGAAAAACTGTTTTTT.

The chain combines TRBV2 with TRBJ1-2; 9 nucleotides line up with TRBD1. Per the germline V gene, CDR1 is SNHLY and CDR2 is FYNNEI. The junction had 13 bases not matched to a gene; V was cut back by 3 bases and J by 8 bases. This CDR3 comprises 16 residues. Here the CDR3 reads CASSEVPNRGPGGYTF. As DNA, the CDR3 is TGTGCCAGCAGTGAGGTGCCAAACAGGGGGCCAGGAGGCTACACCTTC.

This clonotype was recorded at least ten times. CDR3 bases: TGTGCCAGCAGTCTCTATAGCAATCAGCCCCAGCATTTT. Translation: CASSLYSNQPQHF. The chain is built from TRBV28 and TRBJ1-5; D not resolved. V was pared by 5 bases and J by 0 bases, with 5 bases between. The CDR3 contains 13 residues. The germline V gene encodes CDR1 MDHEN and CDR2 SYDVKM. The complete variable domain, with remaining parts taken from reference TRBV28 and TRBJ1-5, reads DVKVTQSSRYLVKRTGEKVFLECVQDMDHENMFWYRQDPGLGLRLIYFSYDVKMKEKGDIPEGYSVSREKKERFSLILESASTNQTSMYLCASSLYSNQPQHFGDGTRLSIL.

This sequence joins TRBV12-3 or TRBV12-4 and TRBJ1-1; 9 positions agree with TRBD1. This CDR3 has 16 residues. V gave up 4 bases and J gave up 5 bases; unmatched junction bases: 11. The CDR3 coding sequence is TGTGCCAGCAGTTCCTGGACAGGGGAAGAGGGGACTGAAGCTTTCTTT. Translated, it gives CASSSWTGEEGTEAFF.

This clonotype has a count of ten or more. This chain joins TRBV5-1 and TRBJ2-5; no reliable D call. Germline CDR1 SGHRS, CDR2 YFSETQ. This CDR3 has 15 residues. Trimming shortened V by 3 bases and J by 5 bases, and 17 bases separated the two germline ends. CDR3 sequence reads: CASSSGLVLIETQYF. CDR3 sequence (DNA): TGCGCCAGCAGCTCTGGGCTAGTTTTGATTGAGACCCAGTACTTC.

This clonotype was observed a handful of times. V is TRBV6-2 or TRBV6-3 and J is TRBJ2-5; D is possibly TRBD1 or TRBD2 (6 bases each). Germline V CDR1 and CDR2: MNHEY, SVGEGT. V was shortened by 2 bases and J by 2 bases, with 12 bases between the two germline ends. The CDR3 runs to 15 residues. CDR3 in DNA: TGTGCCAGCAGTTACGGAGAGGGGGGTCAAGAGACCCAGTACTTC. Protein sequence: CASSYGEGGQETQYF.

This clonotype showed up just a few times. This CDR3 is CASSQLRGQNTEAFF. The CDR3 coding sequence is TGTGCCAGCAGCCAGTTGAGAGGCCAGAACACTGAAGCTTTCTTT. The V and J genes are TRBV7-9 and TRBJ1-1, with D hard to call. CDR1 and CDR2 (germline): SEHNR, FQNEAQ (reference sequence). The CDR3 is made up of 15 amino acids. Trimming removed 5 bases from V and 1 base from J, with 14 bases in between.

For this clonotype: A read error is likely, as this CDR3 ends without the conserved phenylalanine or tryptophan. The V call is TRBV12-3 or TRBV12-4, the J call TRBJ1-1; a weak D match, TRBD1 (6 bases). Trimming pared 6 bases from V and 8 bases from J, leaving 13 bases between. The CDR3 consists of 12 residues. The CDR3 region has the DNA TGTGCCAGCAGCTCCGACAGGATCGAAGCTTTCGTT. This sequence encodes CASSSDRIEAFV.

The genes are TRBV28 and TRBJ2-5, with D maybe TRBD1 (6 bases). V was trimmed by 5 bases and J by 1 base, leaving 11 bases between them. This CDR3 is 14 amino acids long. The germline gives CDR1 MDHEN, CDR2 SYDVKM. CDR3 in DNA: TGTGCCAGCAGTGCCCCAGGGGTCCAAGAGACCCAGTACTTC. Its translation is CASSAPGVQETQYF.

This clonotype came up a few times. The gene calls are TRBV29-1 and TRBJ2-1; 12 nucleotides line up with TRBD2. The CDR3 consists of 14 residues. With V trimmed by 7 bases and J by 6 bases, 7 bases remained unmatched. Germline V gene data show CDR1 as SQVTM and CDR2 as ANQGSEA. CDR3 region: CSAGGLAGTNEQFF. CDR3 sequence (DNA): TGCAGCGCCGGAGGACTAGCGGGAACCAATGAGCAGTTCTTC.

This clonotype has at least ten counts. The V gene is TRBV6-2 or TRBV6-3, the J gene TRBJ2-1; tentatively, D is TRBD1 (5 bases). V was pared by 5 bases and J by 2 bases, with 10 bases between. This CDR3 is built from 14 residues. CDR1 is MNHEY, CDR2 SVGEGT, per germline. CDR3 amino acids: CASSPKTAYNEQFF. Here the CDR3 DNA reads TGTGCCAGCAGTCCGAAGACAGCCTACAATGAGCAGTTCTTC.

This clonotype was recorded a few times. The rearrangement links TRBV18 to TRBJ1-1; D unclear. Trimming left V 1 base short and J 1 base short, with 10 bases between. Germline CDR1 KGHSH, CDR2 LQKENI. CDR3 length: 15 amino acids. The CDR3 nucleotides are TGTGCCAGCTCACCACTGCTCCGGGGGAACACTGAAGCTTTCTTT. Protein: CASSPLLRGNTEAFF.

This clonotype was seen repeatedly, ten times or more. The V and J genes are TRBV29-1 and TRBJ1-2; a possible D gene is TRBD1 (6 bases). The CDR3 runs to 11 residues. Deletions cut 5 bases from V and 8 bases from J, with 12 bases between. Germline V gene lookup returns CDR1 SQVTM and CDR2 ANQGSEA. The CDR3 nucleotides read TGCAGCGTTTCAGGGGCTGAGGGCTACACCTTC. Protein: CSVSGAEGYTF.

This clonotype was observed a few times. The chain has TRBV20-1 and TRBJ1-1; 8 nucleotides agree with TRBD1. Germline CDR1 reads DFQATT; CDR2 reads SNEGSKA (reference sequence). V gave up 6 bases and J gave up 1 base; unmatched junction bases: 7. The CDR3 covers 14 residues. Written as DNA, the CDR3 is TGCAGTGCCAGGGGGCAGGAGGGGAACACTGAAGCTTTCTTT. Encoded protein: CSARGQEGNTEAFF.

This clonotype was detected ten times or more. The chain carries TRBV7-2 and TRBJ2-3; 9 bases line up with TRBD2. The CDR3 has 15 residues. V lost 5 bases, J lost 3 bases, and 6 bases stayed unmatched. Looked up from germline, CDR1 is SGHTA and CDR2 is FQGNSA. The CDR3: CASSPRAGGTDTQYF. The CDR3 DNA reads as TGTGCCAGCAGCCCCCGAGCGGGGGGTACAGATACGCAGTATTTT.